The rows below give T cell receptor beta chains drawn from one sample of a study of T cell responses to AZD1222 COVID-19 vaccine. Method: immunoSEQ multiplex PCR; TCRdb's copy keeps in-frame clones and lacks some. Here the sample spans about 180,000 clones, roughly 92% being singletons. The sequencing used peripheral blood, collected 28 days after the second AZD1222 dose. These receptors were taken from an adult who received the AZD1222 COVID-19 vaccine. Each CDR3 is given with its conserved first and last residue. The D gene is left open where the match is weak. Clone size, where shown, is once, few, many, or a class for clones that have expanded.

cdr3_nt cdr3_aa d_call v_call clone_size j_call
TGCAGCGTCGTGAAGGGGCCCCCGGGCTCCTACGAGCAGTACTTC CSVVKGPPGSYEQYF - TRBV29-1 - TRBJ2-7
TGTGCCAGCAGCTTAGTGGTGGAAAATTCACCCCTCCACTTT CASSLVVENSPLHF - TRBV7-2 - TRBJ1-6
TGTGCCAGTATTACAGGGGGCTTAAACTATGGCTACACCTTC CASITGGLNYGYTF TRBD1 TRBV19 - TRBJ1-2
TGTGCCAGCACCCTGGATGGGGGGCGTGAAAAACTGTTTTTT CASTLDGGREKLFF - TRBV28 - TRBJ1-4
TGTGCCAGCAGCCCCCGACTAGAGAGCACAGATACGCAGTATTTT CASSPRLESTDTQYF - TRBV9 - TRBJ2-3
TGTGCCAGCAGGGACAGTCGTAATTCACCCCTCCACTTT CASRDSRNSPLHF - TRBV2 - TRBJ1-6
TGTGCCACCAGTGATCCCTCTATCAATGAGCAGTTCTTC CATSDPSINEQFF - TRBV24-1 - TRBJ2-1
TGTGCCAGTAGTGGACACAGGGAGGAAAACTATGGCTACACCTTC CASSGHREENYGYTF - TRBV19 once TRBJ1-2
TGTGCCAGCAGTTACTCGAGGGTGTTCACAGATACGCAGTATTTT CASSYSRVFTDTQYF - TRBV6-5 - TRBJ2-3
TGTGCCAGCAGCTACTCTCCGGGTGTTACGGCTGAAGCTTTCTTT CASSYSPGVTAEAFF - TRBV7-2 - TRBJ1-1
TGTGCCATCAGTACAGGGAGCTCCTATAATTCACCCCTCCACTTT CAISTGSSYNSPLHF - TRBV10-3 - TRBJ1-6
TGTGCCAGCAGCGCAATTCTAGACAGGGGATACGAGCAGTACTTC CASSAILDRGYEQYF TRBD1 TRBV13 - TRBJ2-7
TGTGCCAGCAGCTTAGTTAGAACAGGGATGAACACTGAAGCTTTCTTT CASSLVRTGMNTEAFF - TRBV7-8 - TRBJ1-1
TGTGCCAGCAGCTTTTCAGGACAGGGCTCCTACGAGCAGTACTTC CASSFSGQGSYEQYF TRBD1 TRBV11-2 - TRBJ2-7
TGTGCCAGCAGCCGGACAGGGTCCCGGGAGACCCAGTACTTC CASSRTGSRETQYF TRBD1 TRBV5-6 - TRBJ2-5
TGTGCCAGCAGCCAAGGGACAGGGGGCGACGCTTTCTTT CASSQGTGGDAFF TRBD1 TRBV7-2 - TRBJ1-1
TGTGCCAGCAACGACAGGGGCAATCAGCCCCAGCATTTT CASNDRGNQPQHF TRBD1 TRBV28 - TRBJ1-5
TGTGCCAGCAGCCGGGGACCCGAGAGTTACAATGAGCAGTTCTTC CASSRGPESYNEQFF - TRBV5-4 few TRBJ2-1
TGTGCCAGCAGCTTGGACGGTGTCTATGGCTACACCTTC CASSLDGVYGYTF - TRBV7-9 few TRBJ1-2
TGTGCCAGTTTGTCTTTAGGGGCGGGAGCTGAAGCTTTCTTT CASLSLGAGAEAFF - TRBV19 - TRBJ1-1
TGTGCCAGCAGCTTAGTTGATTGGGAGTGGCGCATGGAAAGATACGAGCAGTACTTC CASSLVDWEWRMERYEQYF - TRBV7-8 - TRBJ2-7
TGTGCCAGCTCACCCGGTCCAGCCGAGAACACTGAAGCTTTCTTT CASSPGPAENTEAFF - TRBV18 - TRBJ1-1
TGTGCCAGCAGCTTAAACACGAACACTGAAGCTTTCTTT CASSLNTNTEAFF - TRBV7-3 - TRBJ1-1
TGTGCCAGCAGTGAAGGGGGCAGGGGCAATCAGCCCCAGCATTTT CASSEGGRGNQPQHF - TRBV2 - TRBJ1-5
TGCGCCAGCAGGGAAGGGACTCGGGGGGATGAAAAACTGTTTTTT CASREGTRGDEKLFF - TRBV5-1 - TRBJ1-4
TGTGCCAGCAGCTTAGATTCAGGGGGCCATCAGCCCCAGCATTTT CASSLDSGGHQPQHF TRBD1 TRBV7-9 - TRBJ1-5
TGTGCCAGCAGCCAAGCGGCCGGACCCTACGAGCAGTACTTC CASSQAAGPYEQYF - TRBV3-1/TRBV3-2 - TRBJ2-7
TGTGCCAGCAGAAGGGGGGTCTCTGGAAACACCATATATTTT CASRRGVSGNTIYF - TRBV6-5 - TRBJ1-3
TGTGCCAGCAGCTTAGGATACCGGGACACTGAAGCTTTCTTT CASSLGYRDTEAFF - TRBV7-9 - TRBJ1-1
TGCAGCGTTGGTGGGACCATCAACACAGATACGCAGTATTTT CSVGGTINTDTQYF - TRBV29-1 - TRBJ2-3
TGTGCCAGCTCAAGTCCGGACAGGGTAGCCTACGAGCAGTACTTC CASSSPDRVAYEQYF TRBD1 TRBV18 - TRBJ2-7
TGTGCCAGCAGCGCAGGCGAGGGGGGGTGGAATGAGCAGTTCTTC CASSAGEGGWNEQFF - TRBV9 - TRBJ2-1
TGTGCCAGCAGTTTATGGGGAGACAGGGAGAACTATGGCTACACCTTC CASSLWGDRENYGYTF TRBD1 TRBV27 once TRBJ1-2
TGTGCCAGCAGTTTATCCGGGACAGGGTTGGGTTTCGAAAAACTGTTTTTT CASSLSGTGLGFEKLFF TRBD1 TRBV27 - TRBJ1-4